The 16 T cell receptor beta chains in this list originate from one sample, sequenced in a study of T cells after yellow fever vaccination. TCRdb re-called the 5' RACE reads through MiXCR, storing one row per CDR3 protein. The sample holds hundreds of thousands of distinct CDR3 sequences, around an eighth seen once. The specimen comprised PBMCs, sampled on the day of the yellow fever booster vaccination. Receptor source: a man aged 30-40 years who received the YFV17D yellow fever vaccine.

This clonotype was detected only a few times. The CDR3 here is CASAPGVQETQYF. CDR3 DNA sequence: TGTGCCAGCGCCCCGGGGGTGCAAGAGACCCAGTACTTC. The chain recombines TRBV18 with TRBJ2-5; tentatively, D is TRBD2 (6 bases). Looked up from germline, CDR1 is KGHSH and CDR2 is LQKENI. CDR3 length equals 13 residues. V lost 8 bases and J lost 2, with 12 bases in between. The complete variable domain, with remaining parts taken from reference TRBV18 and TRBJ2-5, reads NAGVMQNPRHLVRRRGQEARLRCSPMKGHSHVYWYRQLPEEGLKFMVYLQKENIIDESGMPKERFSAEFPKEGPSILRIQQVVRGDSAAYFCASAPGVQETQYFGPGTRLLVL.

The chain employs TRBV5-4 and TRBJ1-5, with a possible D match to TRBD1 (5 bases). Trimming pared 6 bases from V and 7 bases from J, leaving 23 bases between. The germline CDR1 and CDR2 sequences are SGHNT and YYREEE (reference sequence). The CDR3 sequence is 16 residues long. The DNA for the CDR3 is TGTGCCAGCATCCCCTTTGGTGGGCAGGGTAAACAGCCCCAGCATTTT. As protein: CASIPFGGQGKQPQHF.

The V call is TRBV19, the J call TRBJ2-1; tentatively, D is TRBD2 (6 bases). Trimming removed 7 bases from V and 4 bases from J, with 14 bases in between. In germline, CDR1 is LNHDA, CDR2 SQIVND (reference sequence). CDR3 length: 14 amino acids. The CDR3 region is CASNIGDSYNEQFF. The CDR3 DNA reads TGTGCCAGTAACATTGGGGACTCGTACAATGAGCAGTTCTTC.

This chain links TRBV20-1 with TRBJ2-1; a weak D match, TRBD2 (5 bases). This CDR3 has 12 amino acids. V gave up 3 bases and J gave up 8 bases, with 11 bases separating them. Germline CDR1 DFQATT, CDR2 SNEGSKA (reference sequence). The CDR3 here is CSASGNGDEQFF. In DNA, the CDR3 is TGCAGTGCTAGCGGGAATGGTGATGAGCAGTTCTTC.

This sequence joins TRBV29-1 and TRBJ2-1; 7 nucleotides agree with TRBD2. The germline CDR1 and CDR2 sequences are SQVTM and ANQGSEA. This CDR3 comprises 14 residues. Germline trimming cut 4 bases from V and 7 bases from J; bases unmatched to any gene: 10. CDR3 sequence reads: CSVVCGEGSNEQFF. The CDR3 DNA is TGCAGCGTTGTGTGTGGGGAGGGCTCTAATGAGCAGTTCTTC.

This chain joins TRBV5-1 and TRBJ2-3; TRBD1 matches at 9 bases. The CDR3 runs to 17 residues. After removal of 3 bases from V and 8 bases from J, the junction contained 16 bases not matched to a gene. Germline assignment: CDR1 SGHRS and CDR2 YFSETQ. CDR3 protein: CASSWRQGVNLIGTQYF. CDR3 in DNA: TGCGCCAGCAGCTGGCGACAGGGGGTGAATTTAATCGGTACGCAGTATTTT.

The chain recombines TRBV7-2 with TRBJ1-4; 7 positions agree with TRBD1. The CDR3 contains 16 residues. The trim removed 6 bases at V and 6 bases at J, leaving 13 bases unmatched. From germline, CDR1 is SGHTA and CDR2 FQGNSA. The CDR3 is CASRSNRGMADEKLFF. The CDR3, as DNA: TGTGCCAGCAGGTCGAACAGGGGAATGGCGGATGAAAAACTGTTTTTT.

This clonotype came up once. The V gene is TRBV20-1, the J gene TRBJ2-7; D uncertain. The germline V and J ends were trimmed by 5 bases and 2 bases, with 16 bases remaining between them. CDR3 length: 14 amino acids. Germline V gene sequence: CDR1 DFQATT, CDR2 SNEGSKA (reference sequence). The CDR3 region is CSAFKTDSAYEQYF. The DNA of the CDR3 is TGCAGTGCTTTTAAGACGGATTCGGCCTACGAGCAGTACTTC.

This clonotype was counted a few times. This rearrangement joins TRBV5-1 to TRBJ2-5; no clear D gene. Germline CDR1 and CDR2: SGHRS and YFSETQ. V lost 3 bases and J 6 bases, leaving 21 bases between the germline ends. This CDR3 region has 16 residues. CDR3 nucleotides: TGCGCCAGCAGCTACGATGTCTCCAGTCGAAGACAGACCCAGTACTTC. This codes for CASSYDVSSRRQTQYF.

This clonotype has more than one count but fewer than ten. The chain has TRBV7-6 and TRBJ2-2; 10 bases match TRBD2. The germline CDR1 and CDR2 sequences are SGHVS and FNYEAQ. The CDR3 has 15 amino acids. The J segment lost 7 bases and the V segment lost 8 bases, leaving 10 bases of the junction unmatched. The DNA for the CDR3 is TGTGCCAGCTTGTCTAGCGGGAGCGGCGGCGGGGAGCTGTTTTTT. It yields the protein CASLSSGSGGGELFF.

The chain links TRBV12-3 or TRBV12-4 to TRBJ1-5; perhaps TRBD1 as D (5 bases). This CDR3 has 16 residues. Trimming pared 6 bases from V and 2 bases from J, leaving 17 bases between. In DNA, the CDR3 is TGTGCCAGCAGCCCCCACGGGGCGCTGGGCAATCAGCCCCAGCATTTT. Protein: CASSPHGALGNQPQHF.

The chain carries TRBV7-2 and TRBJ2-5; 8 nucleotides agree with TRBD2. There are 14 residues in the CDR3. The ends lost 6 bases at V and 7 bases at J; junction bases unmatched: 10. Germline CDR1 and CDR2: SGHTA and FQGNSA. CDR3 sequence reads: CASSPTSGEGTQYF. In DNA form, the CDR3 reads TGTGCCAGCAGTCCCACTAGCGGAGAGGGGACCCAGTACTTC.

The table lists this clonotype with a few counts. The chain combines TRBV7-9 with TRBJ2-1; 8 nucleotides align to TRBD2. This CDR3 contains 17 residues. V trimming: 5 bases; J trimming: 4 bases; junction bases outside the gene matches: 13. Germline CDR1 SEHNR, CDR2 FQNEAQ (reference sequence). CDR3 amino acids: CASSLRGGSGVYNEQFF. CDR3 in DNA: TGTGCCAGCAGCCTGCGAGGGGGTAGCGGGGTATACAATGAGCAGTTCTTC.

The rearrangement joins TRBV6-1 to TRBJ2-7, with D possibly matching TRBD1 (7 bases). Trimming pared 6 bases from V and 5 bases from J, leaving 17 bases between. Germline CDR1 MNHNS, CDR2 SASEGT. CDR3 length: 14 residues. The CDR3 loop reads CASRRTGGGNEQYF. Written as DNA, the CDR3 is TGTGCCAGCAGACGGACAGGAGGCGGGAACGAGCAGTACTTC.

The J gene is TRBJ2-7, the V gene TRBV9, with D perhaps matching TRBD1 (6 bases). The germline gives CDR1 SGDLS, CDR2 YYNGEE. The length of the CDR3 is 14 residues. Between the trimmed V and J ends, which lost 4 bases and 5 bases, there was a span of 16 bases. The CDR3 DNA sequence: TGTGCCAGCAGCCCCTGGGAGAGGACAGACGAGCAGTACTTC. Its protein product is CASSPWERTDEQYF.

This clonotype has only a few counts. This sequence joins TRBV20-1 and TRBJ2-2, with D possibly TRBD2 on 6 matching bases. Germline V gene lookup returns CDR1 DFQATT and CDR2 SNEGSKA (reference sequence). The germline V and J ends were trimmed by 2 bases and 2 bases, with 9 bases remaining between them. The CDR3 has 14 residues. CDR3 sequence (DNA): TGCAGTGCTAGACAGGGAGGAAACACCGGGGAGCTGTTTTTT. Amino acids: CSARQGGNTGELFF.